This entry lists 8 T cell receptor beta chains sequenced from one sample in a study of T cell responses to AZD1222 COVID-19 vaccine. The method was immunoSEQ multiplex PCR; TCRdb's version includes in-frame clones alone and lacks a portion of them. In the table there are about 140,000 clones, 85% to 95% of which are singletons. The material was peripheral blood, obtained after recovery from COVID-19. The receptors derive from an adult who had recovered from COVID-19.

The chain combines TRBV7-9 with TRBJ2-7; 8 bases map to TRBD1. The CDR3 covers 13 residues. Germline V lookup: CDR1 SEHNR, CDR2 FQNEAQ (reference sequence). With 10 bases clipped from V and 0 bases from J, the junction kept 5 bases outside the gene matches. The DNA for the CDR3 is TGTGCCATCAGAACAGGGGGCTCCTACGAGCAGTACTTC. It encodes CAIRTGGSYEQYF. Based on the CDR3 plus reference TRBV7-9 and TRBJ2-7, the full variable domain is DTGVSQNPRHKITKRGQNVTFRCDPISEHNRLYWYRQTLGQGPEFLTYFQNEAQLEKSRLLSDRFSAERPKGSFSTLEIQRTEQGDSAMYLCAIRTGGSYEQYFGPGTRLTVT.

The V call is TRBV27, the J call TRBJ2-6; 9 bases line up with TRBD1. The J segment lost 4 bases and the V segment lost 0 bases, leaving 7 bases of the junction unmatched. This CDR3 contains 18 residues. CDR1 is MNHEY and CDR2 is SMNVEV in the germline V gene (reference sequence). For the CDR3, the DNA is TGTGCCAGCAGTTTATCGGGACAGGGTCCATCCGGGGCCAACGTCCTGACTTTC. It is translated as CASSLSGQGPSGANVLTF.

The chain couples TRBV7-3 to TRBJ2-1, with D perhaps TRBD2 (5 bases). V lost 4 bases to trimming and J lost 8 bases, with 15 bases between them. Germline V gene sequence: CDR1 SGHTA, CDR2 FQGTGA. This CDR3 has 14 residues. This CDR3 reads CASSSGLFSDEQFF. Written as DNA, the CDR3 is TGTGCCAGCAGCTCCGGACTGTTTTCGGATGAGCAGTTCTTC.

The chain recombines TRBV7-2 with TRBJ1-2; no clear D gene. The CDR3 loop spans 13 amino acids. The V end was cut by 4 bases, the J end by 2 bases, with 8 bases between. Germline assignment: CDR1 SGHTA and CDR2 FQGNSA. As DNA, the CDR3 is TGTGCCAGCAGCTCGGCGGTGAACTATGGCTACACCTTC. Amino acids: CASSSAVNYGYTF.

The chain has TRBV19 and TRBJ1-5; possible D gene TRBD1, 5 bases. Trimming stripped 3 bases from V and 8 bases from J, with 11 bases between. CDR1 and CDR2 (germline): LNHDA, SQIVND (reference sequence). CDR3 length: 13 amino acids. CDR3 in amino acids: CASSISGLEPQHF. For the CDR3, the DNA is TGTGCCAGTAGTATTTCAGGGTTGGAGCCCCAGCATTTT.

The gene calls are TRBV27 and TRBJ1-2, with a tentative D call TRBD1 (5 bases). V lost 1 base and J lost 8, with 17 bases in between. The CDR3 loop spans 15 amino acids. CDR1 is MNHEY and CDR2 is SMNVEV in the germline V gene (reference sequence). CDR3 DNA sequence: TGTGCCAGCAGTTTATGGGCAGGGATGAGTGAAGGCTACACCTTC. It specifies CASSLWAGMSEGYTF.

This chain uses TRBV18 with TRBJ2-2, with D maybe TRBD1 (5 bases). Germline loops: CDR1 KGHSH, CDR2 LQKENI. This CDR3 spans 14 amino acids. V dropped 6 bases and J dropped 6 bases, with 14 bases sitting between them. The CDR3 is CASSTREGAGELFF. The CDR3 DNA follows: TGTGCCAGCTCCACCAGAGAAGGGGCCGGGGAGCTGTTTTTT.

The CDR3 DNA is TGTGCCAGCAGCACCCGAACTAGCGGGAGGATATATGAGCAGTTCTTC. This sequence encodes CASSTRTSGRIYEQFF. The J gene is TRBJ2-1, the V gene TRBV7-8, with TRBD2 matching over 12 bases. Looked up from germline, CDR1 is SGHVS and CDR2 is FQNEAQ. CDR3 length: 16 residues. The V gene end was trimmed by 5 bases and the J gene end by 8 bases; junction bases not matched to a gene: 10.